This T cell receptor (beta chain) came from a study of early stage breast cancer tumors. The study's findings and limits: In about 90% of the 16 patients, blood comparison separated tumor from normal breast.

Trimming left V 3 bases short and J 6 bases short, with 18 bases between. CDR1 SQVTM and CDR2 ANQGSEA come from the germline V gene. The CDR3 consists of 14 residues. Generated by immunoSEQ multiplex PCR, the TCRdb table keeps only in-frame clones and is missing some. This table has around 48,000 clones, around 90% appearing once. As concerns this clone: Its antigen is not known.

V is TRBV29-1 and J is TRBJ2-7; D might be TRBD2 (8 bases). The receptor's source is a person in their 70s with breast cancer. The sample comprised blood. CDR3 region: CSVDPDRAGGEQYF. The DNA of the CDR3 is TGCAGCGTTGATCCCGACAGGGCGGGGGGCGAGCAGTACTTC.